This TCR beta chain was sequenced for a study of blood T cell dynamics during melanoma immunotherapy. Study overall: First-line therapy was either pembrolizumab or nivolumab with ipilimumab for metastatic melanoma. Study results and limitations: Unlike progressors, later disease-control patients had W3 repertoires gaining clonality or diversity.

Time point noted: pre-treatment baseline. Profiling relied on immunoSEQ multiplex PCR, and the TCRdb table lists in-frame clones only, not all of them. Seen here are about 24,000 clones, around 90% observed once, and the top ten hold 3.5% to 6%. Trimming took 3 bases from V and 3 from J, leaving 11 bases between them. Germline assignment: CDR1 KGHSH and CDR2 LQKENI. This CDR3 is 15 amino acids long. On this clone itself: Antigen unknown.

The TCR was taken from a human donor with melanoma. V usage is TRBV18 and J usage is TRBJ2-2; no reliable D call. Specimen: blood, collected from a patient treated with checkpoint blockade. In DNA, the CDR3 is TGTGCCAGCTCACCGAGGTCAGCTGACACCGGGGAGCTGTTTTTT. Protein product: CASSPRSADTGELFF.